Presented here are 14 T cell receptor beta chains from one specimen sequenced in a study of blood T cell repertoires in COVID-19. Clones were sequenced by immunoSEQ multiplex PCR, and TCRdb holds only the in-frame ones, with some missing. The sample has 650,000 to 800,000 clones, around 89% seen once. Specimen: peripheral blood. Source of these receptors: a woman aged 18 to 35 with acute or convalescent COVID-19.

In regard to this clone: Other DNA sequences in this specimen translate into the identical CDR3. The chain joins TRBV6-4 to TRBJ2-3; 11 bases fit TRBD2. The germline V gene has CDR1 MRHNA and CDR2 SNTAGT. The CDR3 spans 15 residues. J lost 2 bases, V lost 3 bases, and 1 base had no gene match. Written as DNA, the CDR3 is TGTGCCAGCAGTGATAGCGGGGGGGCCACAGATACGCAGTATTTT. It encodes CASSDSGGATDTQYF.

The rearrangement uses TRBV6-2 or TRBV6-3 and TRBJ2-2, with a weak D call TRBD2 (7 bases). The CDR3 covers 14 residues. Germline loops: CDR1 MNHEY, CDR2 SVGEGT. The V end lost 5 bases, the J end lost 5 bases, and 12 bases lay between the germline ends. CDR3 in amino acids: CASSRTRGTGELFF. Here the CDR3 DNA reads TGTGCCAGCAGTCGGACTAGGGGGACCGGGGAGCTGTTTTTT.

This rearrangement joins TRBV5-1 to TRBJ1-6, with 8 bases fitting TRBD1. Germline trimming cut 4 bases from V and 6 bases from J; bases unmatched to any gene: 15. The V gene's germline CDR1 is SGHRS and CDR2 YFSETQ. The CDR3 extends over 18 amino acids. The CDR3 DNA reads TGCGCCAGCAGCGTGCCGAACAGGGGGGTTCGAAGTAATTCACCCCTCCACTTT. Translating it yields CASSVPNRGVRSNSPLHF.

The chain combines TRBV3-1 (or the pseudogene TRBV3-2) with TRBJ1-4, with TRBD1 identical over 10 bases. This CDR3 is built from 16 residues. Trimming at V came to 1 base and at J to 10 bases, leaving 9 bases not matched to a gene. The V gene's germline CDR1 is LGHDT and CDR2 YNNKEL (reference sequence). The CDR3 DNA is TGTGCCAGCAGCCAAGTCGCGGGACAGGGGTATGGAAAACTGTTTTTT. Protein: CASSQVAGQGYGKLFF.

This chain uses TRBV7-3 with TRBJ2-7, with D possibly TRBD1 on 6 matching bases. The CDR3 is 13 residues long. Germline-derived CDR1 and CDR2 are SGHTA and FQGTGA. The ends were cut back, 5 bases at V and 6 bases at J, with 14 bases in the middle. The CDR3 nucleotides read TGTGCCAGCAGCCTCACAGGGTACGGCGAGCAGTACTTC. This codes for CASSLTGYGEQYF. Together with reference TRBV7-3 and TRBJ2-7, the CDR3 gives the full variable domain: GAGVSQTPSNKVTEKGKYVELRCDPISGHTALYWYRQSLGQGPEFLIYFQGTGAADDSGLPNDRFFAVRPEGSVSTLKIQRTERGDSAVYLCASSLTGYGEQYFGPGTRLTVT.

This clone was seen once. The J gene is TRBJ2-5, the V gene TRBV30; D is possibly TRBD1 (5 bases). V was shortened by 2 bases and J by 8 bases, with 15 bases between the two germline ends. There are 13 residues in the CDR3. From germline, CDR1 is GTSNPN and CDR2 SVGIG (reference sequence). As DNA, the CDR3 is TGTGCCTGGAGTAGGGGCCCAGAGGCCACCCAGTACTTC. Its protein is CAWSRGPEATQYF.

This chain connects TRBV7-9 to TRBJ2-3; D is perhaps TRBD1 or TRBD2 (5 bases each). The CDR3 contains 14 residues. Germline V lookup: CDR1 SEHNR, CDR2 FQNEAQ (reference sequence). The V and J ends lost 5 bases and 4 bases respectively, with 13 bases between them. The CDR3, as DNA: TGTGCCAGCAGCGTAGGGGTCGGGGCAGATACGCAGTATTTT. Protein sequence: CASSVGVGADTQYF.

This clone was detected a few times. CDR3 sequence reads: CASSLGGAGNTIYF. The CDR3 nucleotides read TGTGCCAGCTCACTTGGAGGGGCTGGAAACACCATATATTTT. The chain joins TRBV18 to TRBJ1-3; perhaps TRBD1 as D (5 bases). The germline CDR1 and CDR2 sequences are KGHSH and LQKENI. This CDR3 is built from 14 residues. V was cut by 4 bases and J by 2 bases, with 9 bases left in between.

The chain uses TRBV4-3 and TRBJ2-1; 7 bases are a match to TRBD2. V was clipped by 0 bases and J by 7 bases; unmatched bases: 9. Germline V gene sequence: CDR1 LGHNA, CDR2 YSLEER. The CDR3 has 16 amino acids. The CDR3 reads CASSQEGRGALNEQFF. In DNA, the CDR3 is TGCGCCAGCAGCCAAGAGGGGAGGGGCGCATTGAATGAGCAGTTCTTC.

The rearrangement joins TRBV4-2 to TRBJ1-4; 8 nucleotides match TRBD1. In germline, CDR1 is LGHNA, CDR2 YNFKEQ. CDR3 length: 17 residues. J was trimmed by 8 bases and V by 4 bases; bases with no gene match: 15. In nucleotides, the CDR3 is TGTGCCAGCAGCCCCACCGGGGCACAGGGGGGCGAAGAAAAACTGTTTTTT. This translates into CASSPTGAQGGEEKLFF.

The CDR3, as DNA: TGTGCCAGCAGCCACCCAGGGCTATGGGATCAGCCCCAGCATTTT. This gives the protein CASSHPGLWDQPQHF. The chain links TRBV9 to TRBJ1-5; the D gene is possibly TRBD1 (5 bases). Germline assignment: CDR1 SGDLS and CDR2 YYNGEE. This CDR3 has 15 residues. The V end lost 4 bases, the J end lost 5 bases, and 16 bases lay between the germline ends.

The chain has TRBV5-6 and TRBJ1-4; the match to TRBD1 covers 9 bases. The junction had 9 bases not matched to a gene; V was cut back by 5 bases and J by 7 bases. CDR3 length: 15 amino acids. Looked up from germline, CDR1 is SGHDT and CDR2 is YYEEEE. The CDR3 nucleotides read TGTGCCAGCAGATACGGACAGGGGTCGAGTGAAAAACTGTTTTTT. It translates to CASRYGQGSSEKLFF.

CDR3 nucleotide sequence: TGTGCCAGCAAGCCCCCGGGACTAGCGGGGGCGAGGACCCAGTACTTC. Amino acid sequence: CASKPPGLAGARTQYF. The rearrangement uses TRBV27 and TRBJ2-5; 14 bases are a match to TRBD2. V shed 7 bases, J shed 7 bases, and the junction held 11 bases outside the gene matches. The CDR3 is 16 amino acids. Germline V gene lookup returns CDR1 MNHEY and CDR2 SMNVEV (reference sequence).

The chain uses TRBV2 and TRBJ1-2, with a tentative D call TRBD1 (6 bases). In germline, CDR1 is SNHLY, CDR2 FYNNEI. Trimming stripped 0 bases from V and 1 base from J, with 15 bases between. The CDR3 has 17 residues. The CDR3 is CASSEARGGALNYGYTF. DNA for the CDR3: TGTGCCAGCAGTGAAGCGCGCGGGGGGGCTCTTAACTATGGCTACACCTTC.